Listed here is a single T cell receptor beta chain. Its antigen is not identified. The sample belongs to a study of T cell repertoires in cytomegalovirus infection. Study details: It was the public TCR beta signatures that indicated both CMV infection and matching HLA type. Whole-study findings and limits: Cumulated frequencies of public TCR beta families served to identify carriers of CMV plus the relevant HLA. Dominating the ex vivo response were HLA-C-restricted CMV-specific TCR beta clonotypes.

One entry per CDR3 protein, called by TCRdb with MiXCR from the reads. The data hold more than 200,000 distinct CDR3 sequences, with over 8% observed a single time. The sample consisted of PBMCs. The sequence came from a human donor in good health (CMV status not recorded). Some clones in this sample may be carry-over from other donors' samples.

The chain's CDR3 is CSAFLTGDSNYGYTF. In DNA, the CDR3 is TGCAGTGCTTTCCTGACAGGGGACTCTAACTATGGCTACACCTTC. The chain recombines TRBV20-1 with TRBJ1-2; 8 bases line up with TRBD1. V trimming: 5 bases; J trimming: 0 bases; junction bases outside the gene matches: 8. CDR3 length: 15 amino acids. Germline CDR1 DFQATT, CDR2 SNEGSKA (reference sequence).